This T cell receptor (beta chain) stems from a study of shared clonotypes between healthy human individuals. Study-wide points: The four-donor shared clonotypes exceeded non-shared clonotypes in generation probability, with non-shared ones scoring lower. Memory subsets generally showed lower estimated richness than naive subsets.

The CDR3 has 15 amino acids. The germline gives CDR1 SGHAT, CDR2 FQNNGV. V lost 4 bases, J lost 3 bases, and 4 bases stayed unmatched. Here immunoSEQ multiplex PCR was the method, and the copy in TCRdb shows in-frame clones only, minus some. The table includes about 2.1 million clones, approximately 92% detected once. A remark on this clone: As yet, its antigen is unknown.

Only CD45RO-negative cells positively selected for CCR7 counted as naive CD8 cells, so terminally differentiated effector memory CD45RA+ cells were excluded. The donor population consisted of healthy HIV-negative adults with no recent acute infections or vaccinations. This chain connects TRBV11-2 to TRBJ2-1, with 9 bases matching TRBD2. This receptor was identified in a man aged 18-30 years in good health. Some clones in this sample may be carry-over from other donors' samples. Material: naive CD8+ T cells from PBMCs. The CDR3: CASSSLAGLYNEQFF. CDR3 bases: TGTGCCAGCAGCTCCCTAGCGGGGCTCTACAATGAGCAGTTCTTC.